Listed below are T cell receptor beta chains from one sample, sequenced in a study of blood T cell repertoires in COVID-19. Sequencing used immunoSEQ multiplex PCR; TCRdb keeps in-frame clones, though not all of them. The data contain 350,000 to 400,000 clones, around 89% of them singletons. The sequencing input was peripheral blood. These receptors all stem from a woman aged 25 to 39 with COVID-19, enrolled during active disease. CDR3s include the opening cysteine and the closing phenylalanine or tryptophan. Fields, in order: CDR3 length, V gene, D gene, J gene, CDR3 protein, CDR3 DNA. D genes are given only for firm matches.

>12|TRBV28|TRBD1|TRBJ1-6
CASSDNRGTLHF
TGTGCCAGCAGTGACAACAGGGGCACCCTCCACTTT
>16|TRBV6-6|NA|TRBJ2-2
CASSSQGSLGTGELFF
TGTGCCAGCAGTTCGCAGGGATCCCTGGGAACCGGGGAGCTGTTTTTT
>19|TRBV4-3|TRBD1|TRBJ2-1
CASSQVVQTGPDFYNEQFF
TGCGCCAGCAGCCAAGTCGTTCAGACAGGGCCCGATTTCTACAATGAGCAGTTCTTC
>13|TRBV12-3/TRBV12-4|NA|TRBJ1-1
CASSLRRGPEAFF
TGTGCCAGCAGTTTAAGGCGAGGGCCTGAAGCTTTCTTT
>13|TRBV7-2|NA|TRBJ2-2
CASRTGVTGELFF
TGTGCCAGCAGGACAGGAGTCACCGGGGAGCTGTTTTTT
>15|TRBV11-1|TRBD1|TRBJ2-2
CASSLIRGRQSELFF
TGTGCCAGCAGCTTAATTAGGGGGCGGCAGTCGGAGCTGTTTTTT
>14|TRBV7-9|TRBD2|TRBJ2-1
CASSKAGGWDEQFF
TGTGCCAGCAGTAAAGCGGGAGGTTGGGATGAGCAGTTCTTC
>15|TRBV5-8|NA|TRBJ2-3
CASSLGLATTDTQYF
TGTGCCAGCAGCTTGGGGCTAGCGACCACAGATACGCAGTATTTT
>14|TRBV2|NA|TRBJ2-5
CASRAGHIQETQYF
TGTGCCAGCAGGGCTGGACACATCCAAGAGACCCAGTACTTC
>16|TRBV7-2|TRBD2|TRBJ2-3
CASSLESGGAIDTQYF
TGTGCCAGCAGCTTAGAGAGCGGGGGGGCCATTGATACGCAGTATTTT
>19|TRBV9|TRBD2|TRBJ2-2
CASSSVGGLAVGETGELFF
TGTGCCAGCAGCTCGGTAGGTGGGCTAGCGGTGGGTGAAACCGGGGAGCTGTTTTTT
>17|TRBV4-3|NA|TRBJ1-2
CASSLGRPRLNYGGYTF
TGCGCCAGCAGCCTGGGGCGTCCCCGGCTTAACTATGGCGGCTACACCTTC
>11|TRBV2|NA|TRBJ2-4
CASSGRDTFYF
TGTGCCAGCAGCGGCCGGGACACCTTCTATTTC
>12|TRBV12-3/TRBV12-4|NA|TRBJ1-1
CASSLVNTEAFF
TGTGCCAGCAGCCTTGTGAACACTGAAGCTTTCTTT
>16|TRBV6-5|NA|TRBJ1-2
CASSYSLGRGLSGYTF
TGTGCCAGCAGTTACTCGTTGGGCAGGGGTTTAAGTGGCTACACCTTC
>16|TRBV2|NA|TRBJ1-4
CASSSHTGQTGGKLFF
TGTGCCAGCAGTTCTCACACCGGGCAAACAGGTGGGAAACTGTTTTTT
>15|TRBV6-4|TRBD1|TRBJ1-2
CASQQTTGVGYGYTF
TGTGCCAGCCAGCAAACAACAGGGGTCGGCTATGGCTACACCTTC
>16|TRBV5-5|TRBD1|TRBJ1-2
CASSDKQGQGAKGYTF
TGTGCCAGCAGCGATAAGCAGGGACAGGGGGCGAAAGGCTACACCTTC
>14|TRBV27|NA|TRBJ2-1
CASSPEIRYNEQFF
TGTGCCAGCTCGCCGGAGATTCGGTACAATGAGCAGTTCTTC
>15|TRBV19|NA|TRBJ1-5
CATTRTAGLNQPQHF
TGTGCCACCACACGGACTGCTGGGCTCAATCAGCCCCAGCATTTT
>13|TRBV29-1|TRBD1|TRBJ1-4
CSATTGAGEKLFF
TGCAGCGCCACGACAGGGGCTGGAGAAAAACTGTTTTTT
>14|TRBV7-2|NA|TRBJ1-2
CASSLAPGSMRCTF
TGTGCCAGCAGCTTAGCACCGGGATCGATGAGGTGCACCTTC
>15|TRBV7-2|TRBD2|TRBJ2-7
CASSPDGGAAYEQYF
TGTGCCAGCAGCCCTGACGGGGGGGCCGCCTACGAGCAGTACTTC
>13|TRBV9|NA|TRBJ2-1
CASSPESDNEQFF
TGTGCCAGCAGCCCAGAATCCGACAATGAGCAGTTCTTC
>13|TRBV13|NA|TRBJ2-1
CASSFRGNNEQFF
TGTGCCAGCAGCTTCCGGGGGAACAATGAGCAGTTCTTC
>13|TRBV19|NA|TRBJ1-4
CASSSADYEKLFF
TGTGCCAGTAGTAGCGCCGATTACGAAAAACTGTTTTTT
>17|TRBV7-2|TRBD2|TRBJ2-1
CASSSSISGGTYNEQFF
TGTGCCAGCAGCTCCAGTATTAGCGGGGGGACCTACAATGAGCAGTTCTTC
>15|TRBV2|NA|TRBJ2-1
CASRPSGFPGNEQFF
TGTGCCAGCAGGCCGAGCGGGTTCCCGGGGAATGAGCAGTTCTTC
>14|TRBV10-1|NA|TRBJ1-1
CASSRTGWGTEAFF
TGCGCCAGCAGTCGTACAGGGTGGGGCACTGAAGCTTTCTTT
>15|TRBV19|TRBD1|TRBJ2-4
CASSIGGTGINIQYF
TGTGCCAGTAGTATAGGCGGGACAGGGATAAACATTCAGTACTTC
>18|TRBV24-1|TRBD2|TRBJ2-3
CATSDLSNLAGGVDTQYF
TGTGCCACCAGTGATTTGTCCAATCTAGCGGGAGGGGTAGATACGCAGTATTTT
>16|TRBV10-3|NA|TRBJ2-2
CAISVAGATNTGELFF
TGTGCCATCAGTGTGGCAGGGGCCACGAACACCGGGGAGCTGTTTTTT
>15|TRBV19|NA|TRBJ1-5
CASSILTDSNQPQHF
TGTGCCAGTAGTATTTTAACAGATAGCAATCAGCCCCAGCATTTT
>12|TRBV12-3/TRBV12-4|TRBD1|TRBJ1-2
CASHDRGYGYTF
TGTGCCAGCCACGACAGGGGCTATGGCTACACCTTC
>17|TRBV7-2|NA|TRBJ2-7
CASSLSPYRVGAAEQYF
TGTGCCAGCAGCTTGAGCCCCTACAGGGTGGGGGCGGCGGAGCAGTACTTC
>12|TRBV29-1|TRBD2|TRBJ2-5
CSVVRGGETQYF
TGCAGCGTTGTCCGGGGGGGAGAGACCCAGTACTTC